The next 5 T cell receptor beta chains were all read from a single sample in a study of CD8 T cells in ankylosing spondylitis. TCRdb re-derived calls from the 5' RACE reads in MiXCR, one entry per CDR3 protein. The sample contains 150,000 to 200,000 distinct CDR3 sequences, under 15% of which appear only once. Source material: blood, either unsorted or a sorted T cell fraction (not recorded which). All receptors come from a female donor with ankylosing spondylitis or in good health (not recorded which).

The genes are TRBV18 and TRBJ2-3; 8 bases align to TRBD2. Germline V lookup: CDR1 KGHSH, CDR2 LQKENI. Trimming cost V 3 bases and J 3 bases; bases outside gene matches: 2. CDR3 length: 14 residues. DNA for the CDR3: TGTGCCAGCTCACCTAGCGGGATGACAGATACGCAGTATTTT. Translating it yields CASSPSGMTDTQYF.

The table lists this clonotype with many counts. This chain joins TRBV10-3 and TRBJ1-2, with D uncertain. This CDR3 is 12 amino acids long. V lost 4 bases, J lost 3 bases, and 6 bases lay in between. Germline CDR1 and CDR2: ENHRY and SYGVKD. The CDR3 coding sequence is TGTGCCATCAGTGGGTCGGACTATGGCTACACCTTC. Its translation is CAISGSDYGYTF.

This clonotype has at least ten counts. V usage is TRBV7-2 and J usage is TRBJ2-7; no clear D gene. CDR1 SGHTA and CDR2 FQGNSA come from the germline V gene. This CDR3 region has 15 residues. Trimming shortened V by 4 bases and J by 0 bases, and 13 bases separated the two germline ends. As DNA, the CDR3 is TGTGCCAGCAGCTCCCGCCCTGGCGCCTCCTACGAGCAGTACTTC. Its translation: CASSSRPGASYEQYF.

This clonotype was picked up many times. The chain carries TRBV2 and TRBJ2-5; no firm D call. Germline lookup yields CDR1 SNHLY and CDR2 FYNNEI. V was cut by 5 bases and J by 1 base, with 5 bases left in between. The CDR3 extends over 12 amino acids. In DNA, the CDR3 is TGTGCCAGCAGTCAGCGCCAAGAGACCCAGTACTTC. It codes for CASSQRQETQYF.

A word on this clonotype: Since a much larger clone is just one base distant, this may be a read error. The chain uses TRBV6-5 and TRBJ2-3; no firm D call. The V gene's germline CDR1 is MNHEY and CDR2 SVGAGI. This CDR3 is 14 amino acids long. DNA of the CDR3: TGTGCCGGCAGTTTCTCTTACCAATCAGATACGCAGTATTTT. Translating gives CAGSFSYQSDTQYF.